The present TCR beta chain was sequenced within a study of neurological immune-mediated disorders (dated by TCRdb to about 2019). As for the study more broadly: The study compared peripheral blood TCR-beta repertoires of HTLV-I-associated myelopathy (HAM/TSP) patients, multiple sclerosis patients and healthy controls using UMI-based sequencing. Technical triplicate libraries were sequenced so that the variability in frequency of each individual clone could be precisely calculated. Alongside PBMC samples, the set of 80 to 130 TCR-beta libraries contained longitudinal samples, technical triplicates, and paired CD4+ and CD8+ T-cell subsets that had been sorted. Of the roughly 71 subjects in the cohort, around 14 were HAM/TSP patients, around 34 were multiple sclerosis patients, and 20 were healthy controls. The paper's findings and limits, for the study overall: No identical CDR3 amino acid sequences were found to be shared among expanded clones across subjects, suggesting that TCR-beta repertoires were private in all groups. The highest TCR clonal expansion was observed in HAM/TSP patients, whereas the lowest was observed in MS patients, even when compared with healthy controls.

cDNA was synthesized by template-switch 5'RACE using a primer carrying a 10-nucleotide random unique molecular identifier by which each TCR transcript was tagged. Every sequencing run covered 15-18 subjects and yielded more than 180 million TCR-beta sequences. The RNeasy kit was used for extraction of total RNA. The KAPA Real-time Library Amplification kit was used to amplify TCR-beta VDJ regions with primers for the TCR constant region and the 5'RACE anchor. A first PCR added sample indexes and Illumina adaptors, and a second PCR then raised library yield. After purification with Ampure beads, the TCR product of roughly 650 bp was size-selected on a 2% E-gel SizeSelection system. Library quality was checked on a Bioanalyzer, concentration was measured with Qubit, and libraries were quantified with the Kapa Library Quantification kit before pooling. An Illumina HiSeq 2500 sequenced the libraries paired-end 2 x 150 bp. To increase sequence diversity, about 24-32% phiX was spiked into each library pool. As for how the authors treated the data: The UMI-based MiGEC pipeline processed quality-filtered reads and removed over 85% of raw TCR sequences during error correction. IMGT germline references were used for aligning VDJ genes, and each clonotype was defined as a unique CDR3 amino acid sequence together with its V-J genes. Clonal expansion, Shannon diversity, and CDR3 relatedness (CalcPairwiseDistances, ClusterSamples) were evaluated with VDJtools, and phylogenetic trees were built with CLCbio workbench. Clones with at least 8 unique UMIs were defined as expanded, with this threshold being based on coefficient-of-variation modelling across technical triplicates. Clones were called with MiXCR by TCRdb after fastp trimmed the public reads at Q25, and only in-frame beta chains were retained. Each entry is one CDR3 protein sequence, shown with its most common DNA and genes. These V and J calls rely on TCRdb rather than the paper's analysis. The sample table holds 31,000 or so distinct CDR3 sequences, of which about 14% were seen once. The top ten clonotypes cover more than 5% of the sample.

This clonotype has at least ten counts. Its antigen remains undetermined. No much larger clone is present one base from it, and per-base qualities are unavailable. The germline V gene (reference sequence) sets CDR1 to LGHDT and CDR2 to YNNKEL. At the junction V is shortened by 4 bases and J by 5 bases, with 8 bases in between. Counted from cysteine to phenylalanine, this CDR3 has 12 amino acids. Only CDR3 DNA remains: 36 bases, in frame from the first base. The time point label here, explained by the study, means: technical triplicate 2. For the sorted-subset TCR libraries, the starting material was about 930,000 sorted CD4+ or CD8+ T cells. Peripheral blood underwent Ficoll-Hypaque density gradient centrifugation to isolate PBMCs, which were then cryopreserved in liquid nitrogen. Paired sorted CD4+ and CD8+ subsets came from healthy controls, HAM/TSP patients and MS patients.

The sequence derives from a female donor with HTLV-1-associated myelopathy (HAM/TSP). Sequenced: CD4+ T cells from blood. In this chain, TRBV3-1 is recombined with TRBJ2-5, with no reliable assignment of the D segment. The nucleotides are TGTGCCAGCAGCCGGCCCCGGGAGACCCAGTACTTC. Its amino acids are CASSRPRETQYF.